This T cell receptor (beta chain) is from a study of shared clonotypes between healthy human individuals. Study context: Used for every donor were three CD4 naive, three CD4 memory, two CD8 naive and one CD8 memory plate.

A remark on this clone: Its specificity is unknown.

Points from the study as a whole: Naive subsets generally had larger estimated richness than memory subsets.

Every donor was a Caucasian adult from Nashville, Tennessee. Germline V CDR1 and CDR2: SQVTM, ANQGSEA. The CDR3 runs to 13 residues. V was pared by 0 bases and J by 10 bases, with 13 bases between. The table came from immunoSEQ multiplex PCR; TCRdb's copy has only in-frame clones and leaves some out. The table has fewer than 3 million clones, under 95% seen once; the top ten hold around 0.35%. V gene TRBV29-1 combines with J gene TRBJ2-1; D might be TRBD1 (5 bases). The source of this sequence is a man aged 18 to 35 in good health. Some clones in this sample may be carry-over from other donors' samples. Sequenced input: naive CD4+ T cells from PBMCs. Noted subset: CD45RA+ positively selected. DNA for the CDR3: TGCAGCGTTGAAGATGTACCAGGGAACGAGCAGTTCTTC. It translates to CSVEDVPGNEQFF.